This T cell receptor (beta chain) was captured by sequencing in a study of shared clonotypes between healthy human individuals. Per the germline V gene, CDR1 is SGHRS and CDR2 is YFSETQ. The CDR3 runs to 15 residues. The V and J ends lost 0 bases and 7 bases respectively, with 16 bases between them. The assay was immunoSEQ multiplex PCR, and TCRdb's table has in-frame clones only and misses some. The sample yields hundreds of thousands of clones, 55% to 85% seen once. The V call is TRBV5-1, the J call TRBJ1-1; no definite D call. The source material was memory CD4+ T cells sorted from blood. Subset in this sample: CD45RA-negative fraction. The receptor comes from a woman in her 30s in good health. The CDR3 sequence is CASSLGQVYESEAFF. The CDR3, as DNA: TGCGCCAGCAGCTTGGGGCAGGTATATGAGAGTGAAGCTTTCTTT. The variable domain in full, completed from reference TRBV5-1 and TRBJ1-1, reads KAGVTQTPRYLIKTRGQQVTLSCSPISGHRSVSWYQQTPGQGLQFLFEYFSETQRNKGNFPGRFSGRQFSNSRSEMNVSTLELGDSALYLCASSLGQVYESEAFFGQGTRLTVV.